This TCR beta chain derives from a study of blood T cell repertoires in COVID-19. Source study methods: The authors estimated nucleated cell counts from reference gene primer amplification. TCRdb keeps only in-frame clones here, not all; method: immunoSEQ multiplex PCR. The V and J calls and clone size are taken from that table; D and trimming were inferred from the DNA. The sample records 270,000 or so clones, 85% being singletons. V lost 10 bases and J 11 bases, leaving 17 bases between the germline ends. Looked up from germline, CDR1 is MNHEY and CDR2 is SVGAGI. This CDR3 comprises 11 residues. This clone was counted a few times.

This TCR came from a human donor in a cohort sampled during active COVID-19. Specimen: peripheral blood. This chain joins TRBV6-5 and TRBJ1-1, with TRBD1 as a possible D gene (6 bases). In DNA, the CDR3 is TGTGCCAACAAGGGGGGGGGAGGGGCTTTCTTT. Residues: CANKGGGGAFF.